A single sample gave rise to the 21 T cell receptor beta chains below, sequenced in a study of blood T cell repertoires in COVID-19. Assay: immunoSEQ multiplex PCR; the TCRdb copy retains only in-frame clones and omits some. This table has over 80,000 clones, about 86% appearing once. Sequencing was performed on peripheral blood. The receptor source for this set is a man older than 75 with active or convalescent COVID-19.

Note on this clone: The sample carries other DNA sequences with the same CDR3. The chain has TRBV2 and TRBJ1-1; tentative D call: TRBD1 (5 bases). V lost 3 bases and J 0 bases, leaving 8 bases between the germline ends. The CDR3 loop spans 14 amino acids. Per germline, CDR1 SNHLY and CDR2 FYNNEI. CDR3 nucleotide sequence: TGTGCCAGCAGTGAGCAGGGTTTGAACACTGAAGCTTTCTTT. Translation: CASSEQGLNTEAFF.

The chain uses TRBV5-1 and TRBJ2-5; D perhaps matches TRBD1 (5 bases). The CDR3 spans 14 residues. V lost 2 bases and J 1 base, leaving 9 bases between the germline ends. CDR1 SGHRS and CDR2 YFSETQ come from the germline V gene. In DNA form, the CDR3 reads TGCGCCAGCAGCTTCGACAGACTCCAAGAGACCCAGTACTTC. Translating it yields CASSFDRLQETQYF.

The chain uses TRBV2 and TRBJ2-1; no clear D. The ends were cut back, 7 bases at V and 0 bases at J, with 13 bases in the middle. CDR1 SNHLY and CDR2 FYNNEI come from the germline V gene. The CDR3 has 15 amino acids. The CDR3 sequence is CASMSVEISYNEQFF. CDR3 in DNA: TGTGCCAGCATGAGCGTAGAAATCTCCTACAATGAGCAGTTCTTC.

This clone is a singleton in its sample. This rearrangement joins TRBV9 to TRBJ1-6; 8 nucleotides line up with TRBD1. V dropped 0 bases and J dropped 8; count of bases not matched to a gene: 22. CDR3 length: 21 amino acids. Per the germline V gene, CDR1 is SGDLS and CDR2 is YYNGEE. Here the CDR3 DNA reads TGTGCCAGCAGCGTAGCGCGGGCTCGGGGCAGGGGGCCCCCGGTGGATTCACCCCTCCACTTT. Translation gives CASSVARARGRGPPVDSPLHF.

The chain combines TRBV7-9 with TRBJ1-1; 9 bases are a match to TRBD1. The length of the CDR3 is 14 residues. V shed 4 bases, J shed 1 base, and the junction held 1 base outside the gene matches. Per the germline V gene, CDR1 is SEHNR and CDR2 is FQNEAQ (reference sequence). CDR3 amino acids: CASSWDRANTEAFF. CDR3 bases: TGTGCCAGCAGCTGGGACAGGGCGAACACTGAAGCTTTCTTT.

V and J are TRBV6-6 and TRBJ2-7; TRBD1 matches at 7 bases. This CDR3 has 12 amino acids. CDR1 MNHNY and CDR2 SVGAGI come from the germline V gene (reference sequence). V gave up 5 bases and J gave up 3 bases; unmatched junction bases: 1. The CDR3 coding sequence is TGTGCCAGCAGTCGGGACAGCTACGAGCAGTACTTC. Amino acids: CASSRDSYEQYF.

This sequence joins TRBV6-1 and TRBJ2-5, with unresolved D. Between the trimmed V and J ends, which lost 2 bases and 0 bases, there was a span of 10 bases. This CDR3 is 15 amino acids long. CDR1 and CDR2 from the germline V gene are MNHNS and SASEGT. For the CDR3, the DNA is TGTGCCAGCAGTGAATTCTCCAGAAACCAAGAGACCCAGTACTTC. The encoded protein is CASSEFSRNQETQYF.

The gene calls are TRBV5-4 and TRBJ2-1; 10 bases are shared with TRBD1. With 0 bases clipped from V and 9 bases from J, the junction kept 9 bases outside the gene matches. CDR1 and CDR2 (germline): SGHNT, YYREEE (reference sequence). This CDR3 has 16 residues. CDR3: CASSLALGQGSSEQFF. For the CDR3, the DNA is TGTGCCAGCAGCTTGGCCCTGGGACAGGGGAGTAGTGAGCAGTTCTTC.

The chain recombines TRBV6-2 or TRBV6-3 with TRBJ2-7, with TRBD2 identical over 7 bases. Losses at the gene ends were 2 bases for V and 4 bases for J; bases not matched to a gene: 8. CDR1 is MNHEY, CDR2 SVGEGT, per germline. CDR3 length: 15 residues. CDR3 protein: CASSYGVTGGYEQYF. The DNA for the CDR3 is TGTGCCAGCAGTTACGGAGTGACGGGAGGATACGAGCAGTACTTC.

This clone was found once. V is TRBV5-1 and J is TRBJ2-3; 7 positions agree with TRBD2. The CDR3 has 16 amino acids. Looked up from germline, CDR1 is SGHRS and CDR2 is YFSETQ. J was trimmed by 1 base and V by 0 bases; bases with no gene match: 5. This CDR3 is CASSLAAGAGTDTQYF. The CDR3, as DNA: TGCGCCAGCAGCTTGGCGGCGGGAGCTGGCACAGATACGCAGTATTTT.

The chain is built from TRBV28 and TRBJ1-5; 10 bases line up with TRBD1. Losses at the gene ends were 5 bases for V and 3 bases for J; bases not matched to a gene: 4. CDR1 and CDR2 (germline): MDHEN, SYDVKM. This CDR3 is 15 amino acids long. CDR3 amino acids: CASSPTGGTNQPQHF. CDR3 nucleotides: TGTGCCAGCAGTCCGACAGGGGGCACCAATCAGCCCCAGCATTTT. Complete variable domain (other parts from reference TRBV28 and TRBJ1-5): DVKVTQSSRYLVKRTGEKVFLECVQDMDHENMFWYRQDPGLGLRLIYFSYDVKMKEKGDIPEGYSVSREKKERFSLILESASTNQTSMYLCASSPTGGTNQPQHFGDGTRLSIL.

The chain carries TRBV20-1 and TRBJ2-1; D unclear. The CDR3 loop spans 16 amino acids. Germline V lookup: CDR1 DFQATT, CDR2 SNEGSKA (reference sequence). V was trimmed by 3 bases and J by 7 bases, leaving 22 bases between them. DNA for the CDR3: TGCAGTGCTAGTTCCCTCGCGGATCCCCTGAGGAATGAGCAGTTCTTC. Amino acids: CSASSLADPLRNEQFF.

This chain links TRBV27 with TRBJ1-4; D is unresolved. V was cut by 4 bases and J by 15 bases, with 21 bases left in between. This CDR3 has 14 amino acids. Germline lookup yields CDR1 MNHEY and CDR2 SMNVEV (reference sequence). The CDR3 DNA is TGTGCCAGCAGTTCGAACATGGGGAAAGGGAGGATGTTTTTT. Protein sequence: CASSSNMGKGRMFF.

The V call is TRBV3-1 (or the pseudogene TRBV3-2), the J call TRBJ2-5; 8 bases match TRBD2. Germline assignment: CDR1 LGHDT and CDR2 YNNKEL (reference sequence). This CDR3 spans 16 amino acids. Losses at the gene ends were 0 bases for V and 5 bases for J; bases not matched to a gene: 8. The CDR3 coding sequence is TGTGCCAGCAGCCAAGATAAGGTAGCGGGATTGGAGACCCAGTACTTC. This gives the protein CASSQDKVAGLETQYF.

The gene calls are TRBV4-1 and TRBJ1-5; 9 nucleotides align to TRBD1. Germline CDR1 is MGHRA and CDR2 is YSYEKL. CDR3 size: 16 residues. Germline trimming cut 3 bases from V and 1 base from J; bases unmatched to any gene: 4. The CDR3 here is CASSQIQGASNQPQHF. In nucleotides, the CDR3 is TGCGCCAGCAGCCAGATACAGGGGGCAAGCAATCAGCCCCAGCATTTT.

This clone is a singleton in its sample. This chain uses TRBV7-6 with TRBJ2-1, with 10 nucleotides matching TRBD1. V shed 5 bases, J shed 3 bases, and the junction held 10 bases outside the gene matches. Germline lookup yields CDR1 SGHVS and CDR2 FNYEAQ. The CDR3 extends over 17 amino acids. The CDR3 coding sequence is TGTGCCAGCAGCCCAGGGACAGGGGTTTCGATCTACAATGAGCAGTTCTTC. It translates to CASSPGTGVSIYNEQFF.

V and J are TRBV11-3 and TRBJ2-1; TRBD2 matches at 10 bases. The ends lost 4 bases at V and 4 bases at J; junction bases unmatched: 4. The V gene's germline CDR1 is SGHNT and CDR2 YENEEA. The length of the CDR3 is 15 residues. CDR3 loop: CASSSLLAGYNEQFF. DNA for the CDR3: TGTGCCAGCAGCTCCTTACTAGCGGGGTACAATGAGCAGTTCTTC.

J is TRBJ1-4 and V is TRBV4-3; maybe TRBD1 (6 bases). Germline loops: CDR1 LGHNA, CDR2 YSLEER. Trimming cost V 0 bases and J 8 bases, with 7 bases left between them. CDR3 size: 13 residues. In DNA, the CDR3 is TGCGCCAGCAGCCAAGACAGGGGAGAAAAACTGTTTTTT. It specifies CASSQDRGEKLFF.

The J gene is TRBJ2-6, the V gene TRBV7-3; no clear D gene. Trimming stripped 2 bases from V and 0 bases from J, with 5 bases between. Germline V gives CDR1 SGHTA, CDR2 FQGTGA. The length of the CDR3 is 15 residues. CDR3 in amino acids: CASSLGSSGANVLTF. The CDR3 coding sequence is TGTGCCAGCAGCTTAGGTAGCTCTGGGGCCAACGTCCTGACTTTC.

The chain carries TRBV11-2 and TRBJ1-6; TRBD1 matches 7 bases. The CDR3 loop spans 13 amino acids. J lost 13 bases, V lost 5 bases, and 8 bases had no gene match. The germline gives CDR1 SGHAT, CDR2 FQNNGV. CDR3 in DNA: TGTGCCAGCAGCACCCGACAGGGAGCCCCCCTCCACTTT. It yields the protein CASSTRQGAPLHF.

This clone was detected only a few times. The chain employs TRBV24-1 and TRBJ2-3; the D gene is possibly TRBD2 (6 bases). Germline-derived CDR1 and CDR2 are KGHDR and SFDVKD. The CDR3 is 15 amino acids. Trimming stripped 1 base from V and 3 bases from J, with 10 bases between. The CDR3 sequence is CATSDFGGMTDTQYF. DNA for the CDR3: TGTGCCACCAGTGATTTCGGAGGGATGACAGATACGCAGTATTTT.